Sequencing of this TCR beta chain was carried out in a study of identical twins. The CDR3 runs to 15 residues. Germline V gene data show CDR1 as SGHRS and CDR2 as YFSETQ. J was trimmed by 0 bases and V by 0 bases; bases with no gene match: 1. This clonotype showed up just a few times. TCRdb recomputed calls from the 5' RACE reads with MiXCR, one row per CDR3 protein. The sample includes a few hundred thousand distinct CDR3 sequences, 8.5% to 10% of them seen just once. The rearrangement joins TRBV5-1 to TRBJ2-3, with TRBD2 matching over 7 bases. The sequence was collected from a woman in her fifties or sixties in good health. Source material: naive T cells sorted from blood. Here the CDR3 DNA reads TGCGCCAGCAGCTTGGGCGGGAGAAGCACAGATACGCAGTATTTT. This codes for CASSLGGRSTDTQYF.